The next 22 T cell receptor beta chains were all read from a single sample in a study of response to subunit inactivated influenza vaccine (dated by TCRdb to the late 2010s). The protocol used for the library was RT-PCR. Sequencing used an Illumina HiSeq 2500. Clones were called with MiXCR by TCRdb after fastp trimmed the public reads at Q25, and only in-frame beta chains were retained. Each CDR3 protein gets just one entry, which takes the most common genes and DNA from the rows behind it. The sample records just over 300,000 distinct CDR3 sequences, about 20% of which are singletons. 9% to 12% of the sample is taken by the ten largest. Material: PBMCs from blood, obtained less than 22 months after vaccination. The receptor source for this set is a man in his fifties or sixties who received an inactivated influenza vaccine. Donor details come from another sample of the same person, matched by shared clones.

This clonotype appeared many times. The CDR3 DNA sequence: TGTGCCATCAGTTTTGGGGGACTGTCTGGAAACACCATATATTTT. Protein: CAISFGGLSGNTIYF. The J gene is TRBJ1-3, the V gene TRBV10-3; a weak D match, TRBD1 (5 bases). Germline CDR1 ENHRY, CDR2 SYGVKD. The CDR3 covers 15 residues. Trimming took off 5 bases at V and 1 base at J, with 12 bases between the two ends.

The J gene is TRBJ2-3, the V gene TRBV5-1, with 13 bases identical to TRBD2. V was pared by 0 bases and J by 4 bases, with 5 bases of the junction left unmatched. The CDR3 sequence is 17 residues long. The germline gives CDR1 SGHRS, CDR2 YFSETQ. CDR3 bases: TGCGCCAGCAGCTTGGGGCGACTAGCGGGGGGCCCAGATACGCAGTATTTT. Translated: CASSLGRLAGGPDTQYF.

This clonotype appeared a few times. This chain links TRBV5-1 with TRBJ2-7; a weak D match, TRBD2 (6 bases). V shed 1 base and J shed 6 bases, with 14 bases lying between them. Germline values: CDR1 SGHRS, CDR2 YFSETQ. The CDR3 runs to 14 residues. In DNA, the CDR3 is TGCGCCAGCAGCTTGTTGGGACCCGGGGGCGAGCAGTACTTC. Amino acid sequence: CASSLLGPGGEQYF.

This clonotype came up a few times. The V gene is TRBV12-3 or TRBV12-4, the J gene TRBJ2-3, with a possible D match to TRBD1 (5 bases). Trimming removed 10 bases at V and 6 bases at J, with 23 bases between. The CDR3 runs 15 residues. The CDR3 loop reads CATKLISWKGDTQYF. The CDR3 DNA reads as TGTGCCACCAAGTTGATTTCCTGGAAGGGGGATACGCAGTATTTT.

This clonotype turned up a few times. The rearrangement uses TRBV4-3 and TRBJ2-5; D gene ambiguous. V was pared by 4 bases and J by 1 base, with 10 bases between. The germline gives CDR1 LGHNA, CDR2 YSLEER. There are 14 residues in the CDR3. CDR3 in DNA: TGCGCCAGCAGCCTAAATCACGGCCAAGAGACCCAGTACTTC. This translates into CASSLNHGQETQYF.

This clonotype has a handful of counts. V gene TRBV20-1 combines with J gene TRBJ2-2; no clear D. V lost 6 bases and J 3 bases, leaving 8 bases between the germline ends. The CDR3 runs to 12 residues. The germline V gene has CDR1 DFQATT and CDR2 SNEGSKA (reference sequence). This CDR3 is CSAPLDTGELFF. In nucleotides, the CDR3 is TGCAGTGCCCCTCTCGACACCGGGGAGCTGTTTTTT.

This clonotype has just a few counts. CDR3 DNA sequence: TGTGCCAGCAGCCAAGTGGGACAGTCTACCTCGGGCTACACCTTC. It translates to CASSQVGQSTSGYTF. This chain connects TRBV3-1 to TRBJ1-2, with TRBD1 identical over 7 bases. V shed 1 base, J shed 8 bases, and the junction held 10 bases outside the gene matches. There are 15 residues in the CDR3. CDR1 and CDR2 (germline): LGHDT, YNNKEL (reference sequence).

This clonotype was detected a few times. This chain joins TRBV7-2 and TRBJ1-4, with D maybe TRBD1 (6 bases). Trimming removed 3 bases at V and 4 bases at J, with 9 bases between. CDR3 size: 14 residues. Germline CDR1 SGHTA, CDR2 FQGNSA. This CDR3 is CASSFRTVNEKLFF. The CDR3 region has the DNA TGTGCCAGCAGCTTCCGGACAGTTAATGAAAAACTGTTTTTT. Combining the CDR3 with reference TRBV7-2 and TRBJ1-4 gives the whole variable domain GAGVSQSPSNKVTEKGKDVELRCDPISGHTALYWYRQSLGQGLEFLIYFQGNSAPDKSGLPSDRFSAERTGGSVSTLTIQRTQQEDSAVYLCASSFRTVNEKLFFGSGTQLSVL.

This clonotype was recorded a few times. The V gene is TRBV12-3 or TRBV12-4, the J gene TRBJ1-3, with 11 bases fitting TRBD1. After removal of 3 bases from V and 4 bases from J, the junction contained 8 bases not matched to a gene. The CDR3 contains 17 residues. CDR3 sequence reads: CASSFGTGGLAGNTIYF. CDR3 coding DNA: TGTGCCAGCAGTTTCGGGACAGGGGGGCTGGCCGGAAACACCATATATTTT.

In this sample, this clonotype turned up many times. The chain has TRBV5-1 and TRBJ1-1; D uncertain. In germline, CDR1 is SGHRS, CDR2 YFSETQ. V was pared by 0 bases and J by 2 bases, with 14 bases between. CDR3 length: 16 amino acids. The CDR3 sequence is CASSLGERSTNTEAFF. DNA for the CDR3: TGCGCCAGCAGCTTGGGGGAGCGCAGTACTAACACTGAAGCTTTCTTT. Based on the CDR3 plus reference TRBV5-1 and TRBJ1-1, the full variable domain is KAGVTQTPRYLIKTRGQQVTLSCSPISGHRSVSWYQQTPGQGLQFLFEYFSETQRNKGNFPGRFSGRQFSNSRSEMNVSTLELGDSALYLCASSLGERSTNTEAFFGQGTRLTVV.

The V and J genes are TRBV6-2 or TRBV6-3 and TRBJ2-1, with 8 positions matching TRBD2. Trimming cost V 4 bases and J 6 bases; bases outside gene matches: 8. Germline V CDR1 and CDR2: MNHEY, SVGEGT. This CDR3 has 15 residues. This CDR3 reads CASSLPGLGANEQFF. CDR3 nucleotides: TGTGCCAGCAGTTTACCGGGACTAGGGGCCAATGAGCAGTTCTTC.

The table lists this clonotype with a few counts. The chain has TRBV7-2 and TRBJ1-2, with 10 bases aligning to TRBD1. Germline V CDR1 and CDR2: SGHTA, FQGNSA. Losses at the gene ends were 4 bases for V and 8 bases for J; bases not matched to a gene: 13. This CDR3 spans 16 amino acids. CDR3 in DNA: TGTGCCAGCAGCTCCTACAAACACGACAGGGGGCAAGGCTACACCTTC. This codes for CASSSYKHDRGQGYTF.

This clonotype turned up a few times. V and J are TRBV27 and TRBJ2-2, with 7 bases lining up with TRBD2. This CDR3 spans 15 amino acids. Germline CDR1 MNHEY, CDR2 SMNVEV (reference sequence). The junction had 7 bases not matched to a gene; V was cut back by 8 bases and J by 1 base. This CDR3 reads CASGGGVRNTGELFF. CDR3 DNA sequence: TGTGCCAGCGGGGGAGGGGTCCGGAACACCGGGGAGCTGTTTTTT.

V gene TRBV5-6 combines with J gene TRBJ1-1; D unclear. The CDR3 contains 16 residues. Per germline, CDR1 SGHDT and CDR2 YYEEEE. V gave up 2 bases and J gave up 0 bases, with 14 bases separating them. The CDR3 protein is CASSLGPSTMNTEAFF. CDR3 DNA sequence: TGTGCCAGCAGCTTAGGACCCTCCACGATGAACACTGAAGCTTTCTTT.

This clonotype was picked up a small number of times. V is TRBV11-2 and J is TRBJ2-4; 9 positions agree with TRBD1. CDR1 and CDR2 (germline): SGHAT, FQNNGV. The ends lost 1 base at V and 0 bases at J; junction bases unmatched: 13. The CDR3 loop spans 20 amino acids. In nucleotides, the CDR3 is TGTGCCAGCAGCTTAGTAGGGGCGACAGGGGGGAATGTAGCCAAAAACATTCAGTACTTC. This gives the protein CASSLVGATGGNVAKNIQYF.

The rearrangement uses TRBV4-2 and TRBJ2-3; tentative D call: TRBD1 (5 bases). CDR3 length: 13 residues. Germline loops: CDR1 LGHNA, CDR2 YNFKEQ. V was pared by 5 bases and J by 6 bases, with 12 bases between. This CDR3 reads CASSGRKGDTQYF. In DNA form, the CDR3 reads TGTGCCAGCAGCGGACGGAAGGGGGATACGCAGTATTTT.

The V call is TRBV4-3, the J call TRBJ2-2; D is undetermined. The CDR3 is 14 amino acids. The germline V gene has CDR1 LGHNA and CDR2 YSLEER. Trimming stripped 0 bases from V and 8 bases from J, with 10 bases between. The CDR3 sequence: CASSQDLGFGELFF. As DNA, the CDR3 is TGCGCCAGCAGCCAAGATTTGGGTTTTGGGGAGCTGTTTTTT.

Only a few counts were recorded for this clonotype. The chain couples TRBV4-3 to TRBJ1-2, with a tentative D call TRBD1 (6 bases). This CDR3 has 16 amino acids. The V gene's germline CDR1 is LGHNA and CDR2 YSLEER. V gave up 0 bases and J gave up 3 bases, with 14 bases separating them. CDR3: CASSQDIGQRYYGYTF. DNA for the CDR3: TGCGCCAGCAGCCAAGATATTGGACAGCGTTACTATGGCTACACCTTC.

The rearrangement joins TRBV29-1 to TRBJ1-2; TRBD1 is a possible D gene (6 bases). Germline V gene sequence: CDR1 SQVTM, CDR2 ANQGSEA. Between the trimmed V and J ends, which lost 2 bases and 8 bases, there was a span of 12 bases. The CDR3 has 12 amino acids. CDR3 nucleotides: TGCAGCGTTGAATCGGGGGCAGGAGGCTACACCTTC. Translating it yields CSVESGAGGYTF.

The chain carries TRBV20-1 and TRBJ2-1; D gene uncertain. The germline CDR1 and CDR2 sequences are DFQATT and SNEGSKA (reference sequence). This CDR3 region has 15 residues. Trimming took off 1 base at V and 2 bases at J, with 12 bases between the two ends. The CDR3 reads CSARVGTPAYNEQFF. CDR3 coding DNA: TGCAGTGCTAGAGTGGGTACACCGGCCTACAATGAGCAGTTCTTC.

The chain combines TRBV4-3 with TRBJ2-7, with D possibly being TRBD2 (6 bases). V was pared by 0 bases and J by 1 base, with 13 bases between. The CDR3 runs 16 residues. From germline, CDR1 is LGHNA and CDR2 YSLEER. CDR3 sequence: CASSQENAAGSYEQYF. The CDR3 DNA follows: TGCGCCAGCAGCCAAGAAAATGCGGCGGGGTCCTACGAGCAGTACTTC.

This clonotype was recorded at least ten times. The chain has TRBV4-1 and TRBJ1-5; no clear D gene. The CDR3 extends over 14 amino acids. The ends were cut back, 3 bases at V and 6 bases at J, with 12 bases in the middle. Germline assignment: CDR1 MGHRA and CDR2 YSYEKL. CDR3 in DNA: TGCGCCAGCAGCCAGGTGGATCGGGGTCAGCCCCAGCATTTT. This translates into CASSQVDRGQPQHF.